This T cell receptor (beta chain) was sequenced for a study of blood T cells in healthy people across ages. Study conclusions and caveats: It was not possible, with unsorted PBMCs, to conclusively compare naive and antigen-experienced cells. Per million T cells, TCR beta diversity dropped roughly linearly as age increased. Long-lived donors carried more naive CD4+ cells and greater diversity than aged donors.

As to this clonotype: As yet, its antigen is unknown. The junction shows a germline mismatch at one end, possibly a read error.

The authors extracted at least 6 micrograms of total RNA per sample. With a J-beta primer mix and a sample-barcoded 5' primer, a second PCR ran about 7 to 12 cycles. TCRdb fed the 5' RACE reads into MiXCR, producing one record per CDR3 protein. Of 550,000 to 750,000 distinct CDR3 sequences in the sample, roughly 21% were seen once. This sequence originates from a man in his 70s in good health. The sequenced material came from blood.

CDR3 protein: CACSETVNYGYTF. The CDR3 DNA reads as TGTGCCTGCAGCGAGACAGTGAACTATGGCTACACCTTC. V and J are TRBV7-9 and TRBJ1-2, with a possible D match to TRBD1 (5 bases). The germline gives CDR1 SEHNR, CDR2 FQNEAQ (reference sequence). CDR3 size: 13 residues.